This note documents a single TCR beta chain sequence. Trimming removed 7 bases at V and 4 bases at J, with 19 bases between. Germline CDR1 and CDR2: MDHEN and SYDVKM. The CDR3 has 15 amino acids. The sample comes from a study of shared clonotypes between healthy human individuals. As originally analysed: Filtering differed, since immunoSEQ gave only junction sequences and no quality scores. TCRdb's table, derived via immunoSEQ multiplex PCR, lists solely in-frame clones and lacks some. D and trimming were read from the DNA, whereas the V and J calls and clone size are those reported in that table. This sample carries around 1.4 million clones, roughly 98.5% of them seen once, and the ten largest clones take approximately 0.38%.

Sequencing used naive CD4+ T cells sorted from blood. Subset meaning: CD45RA+ positively selected. V is TRBV28 and J is TRBJ1-2; perhaps TRBD1 as D (6 bases). This TCR was recovered from a man younger than 40 in good health. CDR3 loop: CASTLGDRPIYGYTF. CDR3 bases: TGTGCCAGCACCCTTGGAGACAGGCCTATCTATGGCTACACCTTC.